The entry below describes one T cell receptor (beta chain). The antigen is unknown. Generated by immunoSEQ multiplex PCR, the TCRdb table keeps only in-frame clones and is missing some. Here the sample spans 85,000 to 90,000 clones, 90% being singletons. Time point meaning: cycle 4 day 1 (C4D1), after around six weeks of nivolumab. Each of the patients experienced relapse following autologous stem cell transplantation, and their brentuximab vedotin exposure differed. Patients' outcomes at their best amounted to complete response, partial response or progressive disease. This specimen belongs to a study of PD-1 blockade in classical Hodgkin lymphoma. Study-wide results and caveats: Newly diagnosed patients had baseline TCR diversity that was reportedly lower than that of healthy donors.

V was pared by 5 bases and J by 10 bases, with 17 bases between. Germline CDR1 reads SGHAT; CDR2 reads FQNNGV. The CDR3 is 13 residues long. The receptor's source is a human donor with classical Hodgkin lymphoma. The chain uses TRBV11-2 and TRBJ1-1; D possibly corresponds to TRBD1 (6 bases). This specimen was peripheral blood mononuclear cells (PBMCs), taken before the fourth cycle of nivolumab. CDR3 loop: CASSLGGGFAAFF. Here the CDR3 DNA reads TGTGCCAGCAGCCTAGGGGGGGGCTTTGCAGCTTTCTTT.